The sequence of this TCR beta chain was determined in a study of T cell responses to AZD1222 COVID-19 vaccine. CDR1 and CDR2 from the germline V gene are KGHSH and LQKENI. This CDR3 comprises 16 residues. Trimming at V came to 6 bases and at J to 3 bases, leaving 11 bases not matched to a gene. Clones were read by immunoSEQ multiplex PCR, and TCRdb kept only the in-frame ones, dropping some. Counted here are some 170,000 clones, approximately 90% occurring once; the ten biggest clones make up roughly 4%. This receptor was obtained from an adult who received the MenACWY meningococcal vaccine as a control. This specimen consisted of peripheral blood, obtained 28 days after the second dose of the MenACWY control vaccine. V gene TRBV18 combines with J gene TRBJ2-7, with TRBD1 identical over 10 bases. The CDR3, as DNA: TGTGCCAGCTCGCGTTTCACCGGGACAGGGGACTACGAGCAGTACTTC. It encodes CASSRFTGTGDYEQYF. Based on the CDR3 plus reference TRBV18 and TRBJ2-7, the full variable domain is NAGVMQNPRHLVRRRGQEARLRCSPMKGHSHVYWYRQLPEEGLKFMVYLQKENIIDESGMPKERFSAEFPKEGPSILRIQQVVRGDSAAYFCASSRFTGTGDYEQYFGPGTRLTVT.